The T cell receptor beta chain described here comes from a study of beta chain features in type 1 diabetes. The CDR3 is made up of 12 amino acids. Trimming removed 5 bases at V and 9 bases at J, with 14 bases between. Germline CDR1 SGHAT, CDR2 FQNNGV. This clone was detected only a few times. Its antigen is not known. As every portion of the isolated RNA was reverse transcribed, the sequencing read expressed TCRB transcripts. The average output of naive, central memory and regulatory T cell samples was approximately 3.7 million reads. Profiled with immunoSEQ multiplex PCR; TCRdb holds only in-frame clones, not every one. Of some 150,000 clones in the sample, just over 9% were seen once. The study's findings and limits: HLA influence on TCRB rearrangement stayed unresolved here.

The chain combines TRBV11-2 with TRBJ2-7; no clear D. The sample comprised central memory CD4+ T cells from blood. The TCR comes from a man in his late teens or twenties in good health. The DNA of the CDR3 is TGTGCCAGCAGCCTACCCCCCGCTGGGCAGTACTTC. As protein: CASSLPPAGQYF.